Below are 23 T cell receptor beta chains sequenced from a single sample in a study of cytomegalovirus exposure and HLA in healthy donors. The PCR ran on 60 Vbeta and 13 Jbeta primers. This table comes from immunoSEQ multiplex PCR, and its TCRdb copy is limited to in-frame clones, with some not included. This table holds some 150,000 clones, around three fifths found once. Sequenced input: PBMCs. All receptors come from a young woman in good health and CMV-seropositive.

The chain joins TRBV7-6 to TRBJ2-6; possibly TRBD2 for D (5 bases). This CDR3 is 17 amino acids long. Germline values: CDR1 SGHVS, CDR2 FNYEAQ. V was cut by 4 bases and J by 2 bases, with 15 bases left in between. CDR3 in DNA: TGTGCCAGCAGCTCCTATTGGGAGAGGGCTGGGGCCAACGTCCTGACTTTC. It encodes CASSSYWERAGANVLTF. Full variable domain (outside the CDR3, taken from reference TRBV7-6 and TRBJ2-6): GAGVSQSPRYKVTKRGQDVALRCDPISGHVSLYWYRQALGQGPEFLTYFNYEAQQDKSGLPNDRFSAERPEGSISTLTIQRTEQRDSAMYRCASSSYWERAGANVLTFGAGSRLTVL.

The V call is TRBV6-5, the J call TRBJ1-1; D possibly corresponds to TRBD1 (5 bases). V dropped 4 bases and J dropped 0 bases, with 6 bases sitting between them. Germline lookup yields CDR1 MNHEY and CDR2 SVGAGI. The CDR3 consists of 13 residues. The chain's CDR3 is CASSSGMNTEAFF. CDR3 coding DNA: TGTGCCAGCAGTTCAGGGATGAACACTGAAGCTTTCTTT.

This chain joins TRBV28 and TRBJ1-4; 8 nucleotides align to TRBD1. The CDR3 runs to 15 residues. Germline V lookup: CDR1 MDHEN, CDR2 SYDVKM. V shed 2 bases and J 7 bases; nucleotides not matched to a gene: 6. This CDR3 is CASSLRDRSGEKLFF. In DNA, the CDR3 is TGTGCCAGCAGTTTACGGGACAGGTCTGGTGAAAAACTGTTTTTT.

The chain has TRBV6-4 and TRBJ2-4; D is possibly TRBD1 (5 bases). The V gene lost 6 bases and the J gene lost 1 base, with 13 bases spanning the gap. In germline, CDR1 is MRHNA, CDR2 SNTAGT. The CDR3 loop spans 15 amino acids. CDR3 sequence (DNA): TGTGCCAGCAGAGGGGCAAATACGGCCAAAAACATTCAGTACTTC. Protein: CASRGANTAKNIQYF.

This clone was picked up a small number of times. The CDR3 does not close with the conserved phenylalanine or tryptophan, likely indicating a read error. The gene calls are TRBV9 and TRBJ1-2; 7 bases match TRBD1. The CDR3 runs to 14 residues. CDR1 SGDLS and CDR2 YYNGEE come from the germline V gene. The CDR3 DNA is TGTGACAGCGGAGGGACAGCCGTGGGGGATGGCTACACCGTC. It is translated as CDSGGTAVGDGYTV.

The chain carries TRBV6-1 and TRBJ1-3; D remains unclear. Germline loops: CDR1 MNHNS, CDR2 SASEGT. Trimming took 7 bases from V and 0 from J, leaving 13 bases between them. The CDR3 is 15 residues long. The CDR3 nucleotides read TGTGCCAGCATCTCGAGGGAGGACTCTGGAAACACCATATATTTT. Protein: CASISREDSGNTIYF.

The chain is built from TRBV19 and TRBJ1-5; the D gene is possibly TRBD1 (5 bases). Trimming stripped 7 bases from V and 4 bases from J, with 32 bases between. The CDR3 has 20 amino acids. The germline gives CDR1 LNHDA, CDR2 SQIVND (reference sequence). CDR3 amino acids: CASTPFQEETAFALNQPQHF. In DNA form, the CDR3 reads TGTGCCAGTACCCCCTTTCAAGAAGAGACAGCGTTTGCCCTAAATCAGCCCCAGCATTTT.

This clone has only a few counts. As DNA, the CDR3 is TGTGCCAGCATTGAGTTTCGGGGGGTCGGCGGCTACACCTTC. Residues: CASIEFRGVGGYTF. The V gene is TRBV6-1, the J gene TRBJ1-2; TRBD1 is a possible D gene (5 bases). Germline V gives CDR1 MNHNS, CDR2 SASEGT. V lost 7 bases and J lost 8, with 20 bases in between. The CDR3 runs to 14 residues.

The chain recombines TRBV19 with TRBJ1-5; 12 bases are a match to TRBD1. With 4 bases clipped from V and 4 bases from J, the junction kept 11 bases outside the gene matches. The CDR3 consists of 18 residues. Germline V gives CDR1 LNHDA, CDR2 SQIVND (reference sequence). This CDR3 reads CASSRGTGTGGSNQPQHF. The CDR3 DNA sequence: TGTGCCAGTAGTAGGGGTACTGGGACAGGGGGCTCGAATCAGCCCCAGCATTTT.

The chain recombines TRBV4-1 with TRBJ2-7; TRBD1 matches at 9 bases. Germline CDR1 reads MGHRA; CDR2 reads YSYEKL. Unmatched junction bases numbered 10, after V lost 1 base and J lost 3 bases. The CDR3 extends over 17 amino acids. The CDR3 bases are TGCGCCAGCAGCCAAGGGGAAAGGACAGGGGTTTTCTACGAGCAGTACTTC. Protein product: CASSQGERTGVFYEQYF.

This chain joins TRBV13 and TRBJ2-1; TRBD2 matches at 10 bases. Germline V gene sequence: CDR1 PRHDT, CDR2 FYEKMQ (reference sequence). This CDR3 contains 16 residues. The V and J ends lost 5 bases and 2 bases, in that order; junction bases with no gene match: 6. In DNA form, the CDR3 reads TGTGCCAGCAGCCGAGCAACTAGCGGGGCCTACAATGAGCAGTTCTTC. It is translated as CASSRATSGAYNEQFF.

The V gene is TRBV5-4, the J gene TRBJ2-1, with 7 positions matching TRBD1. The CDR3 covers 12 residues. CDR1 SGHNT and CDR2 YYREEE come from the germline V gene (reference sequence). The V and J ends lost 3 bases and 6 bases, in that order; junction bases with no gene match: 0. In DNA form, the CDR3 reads TGTGCCAGCAGCTCAGGGGGCAATGAGCAGTTCTTC. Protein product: CASSSGGNEQFF.

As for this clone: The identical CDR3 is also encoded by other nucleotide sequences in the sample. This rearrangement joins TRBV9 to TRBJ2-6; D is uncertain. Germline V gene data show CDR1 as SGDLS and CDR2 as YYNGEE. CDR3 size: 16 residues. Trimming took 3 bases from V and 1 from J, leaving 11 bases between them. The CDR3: CASSAIRLSGANVLTF. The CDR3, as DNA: TGTGCCAGCAGCGCCATCCGCCTATCTGGGGCCAACGTCCTGACTTTC.

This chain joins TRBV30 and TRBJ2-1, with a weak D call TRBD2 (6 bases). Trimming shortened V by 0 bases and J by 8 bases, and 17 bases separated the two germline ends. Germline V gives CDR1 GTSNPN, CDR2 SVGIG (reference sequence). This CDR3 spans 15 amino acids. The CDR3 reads CAWSVRSGWWDEQFF. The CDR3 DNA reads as TGTGCCTGGAGTGTACGGAGCGGGTGGTGGGATGAGCAGTTCTTC.

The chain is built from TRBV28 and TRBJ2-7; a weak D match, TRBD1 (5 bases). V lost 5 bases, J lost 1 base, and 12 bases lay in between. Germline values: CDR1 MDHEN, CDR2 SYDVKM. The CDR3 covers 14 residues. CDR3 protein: CASSEQGTSYEQYF. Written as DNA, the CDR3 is TGTGCCAGCAGTGAGCAGGGTACGTCCTACGAGCAGTACTTC.

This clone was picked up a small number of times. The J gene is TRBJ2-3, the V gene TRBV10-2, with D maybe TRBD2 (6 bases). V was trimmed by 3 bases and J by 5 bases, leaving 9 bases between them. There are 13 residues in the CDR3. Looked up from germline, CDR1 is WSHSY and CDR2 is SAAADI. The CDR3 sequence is CASSDGLKDTQYF. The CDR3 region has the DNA TGCGCCAGCAGTGACGGACTAAAAGATACGCAGTATTTT.

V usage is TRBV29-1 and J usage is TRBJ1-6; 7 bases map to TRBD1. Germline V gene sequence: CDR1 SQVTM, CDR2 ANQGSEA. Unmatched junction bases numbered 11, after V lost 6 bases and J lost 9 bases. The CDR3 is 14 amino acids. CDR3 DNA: TGCAGCGTCGCTACAGGGGATCCGGGTTCACCCCTCCACTTT. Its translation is CSVATGDPGSPLHF.

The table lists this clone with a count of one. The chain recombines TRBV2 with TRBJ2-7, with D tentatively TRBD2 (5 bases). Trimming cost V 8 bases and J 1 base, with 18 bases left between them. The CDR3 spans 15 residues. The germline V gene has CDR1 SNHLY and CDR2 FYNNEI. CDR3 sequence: CASSREGDPSYEQYF. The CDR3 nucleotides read TGTGCCAGCTCGAGGGAAGGCGATCCTTCCTACGAGCAGTACTTC.

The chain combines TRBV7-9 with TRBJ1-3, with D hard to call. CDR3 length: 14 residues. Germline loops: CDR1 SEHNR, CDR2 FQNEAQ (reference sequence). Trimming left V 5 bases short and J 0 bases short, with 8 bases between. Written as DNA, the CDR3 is TGTGCCAGCAGCACGATGAGCTCTGGAAACACCATATATTTT. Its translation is CASSTMSSGNTIYF. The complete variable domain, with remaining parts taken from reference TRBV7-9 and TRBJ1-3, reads DTGVSQNPRHKITKRGQNVTFRCDPISEHNRLYWYRQTLGQGPEFLTYFQNEAQLEKSRLLSDRFSAERPKGSFSTLEIQRTEQGDSAMYLCASSTMSSGNTIYFGEGSWLTVV.

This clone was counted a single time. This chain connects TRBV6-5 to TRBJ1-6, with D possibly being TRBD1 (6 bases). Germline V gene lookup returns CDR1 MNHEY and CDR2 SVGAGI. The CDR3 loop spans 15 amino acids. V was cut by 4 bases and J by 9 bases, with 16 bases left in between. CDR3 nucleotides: TGTGCCAGCAGTTCTACAGGGCTCGTTACTTCACCCCTCCACTTT. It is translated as CASSSTGLVTSPLHF.

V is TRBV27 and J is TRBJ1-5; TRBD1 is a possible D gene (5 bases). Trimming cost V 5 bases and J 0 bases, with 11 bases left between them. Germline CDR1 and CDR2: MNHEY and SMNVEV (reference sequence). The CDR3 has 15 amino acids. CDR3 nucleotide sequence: TGTGCCAGCAGTCCCGGGGGATATAGCAATCAGCCCCAGCATTTT. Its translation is CASSPGGYSNQPQHF.

Here the CDR3 reads CASSFWRDLQETQYF. The CDR3 nucleotides are TGCGCCAGCAGCTTTTGGCGGGATCTTCAAGAGACCCAGTACTTC. The rearrangement joins TRBV5-1 to TRBJ2-5; possible D gene TRBD2, 6 bases. The CDR3 is made up of 15 amino acids. The germline V and J ends were trimmed by 2 bases and 2 bases, with 13 bases remaining between them. In germline, CDR1 is SGHRS, CDR2 YFSETQ.

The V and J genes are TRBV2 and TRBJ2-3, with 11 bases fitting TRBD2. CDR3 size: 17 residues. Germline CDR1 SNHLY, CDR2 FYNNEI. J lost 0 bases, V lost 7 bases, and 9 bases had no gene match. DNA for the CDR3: TGTGCCAGCAATAGCGGGAGGGCGTCTACTAGCACAGATACGCAGTATTTT. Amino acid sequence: CASNSGRASTSTDTQYF.